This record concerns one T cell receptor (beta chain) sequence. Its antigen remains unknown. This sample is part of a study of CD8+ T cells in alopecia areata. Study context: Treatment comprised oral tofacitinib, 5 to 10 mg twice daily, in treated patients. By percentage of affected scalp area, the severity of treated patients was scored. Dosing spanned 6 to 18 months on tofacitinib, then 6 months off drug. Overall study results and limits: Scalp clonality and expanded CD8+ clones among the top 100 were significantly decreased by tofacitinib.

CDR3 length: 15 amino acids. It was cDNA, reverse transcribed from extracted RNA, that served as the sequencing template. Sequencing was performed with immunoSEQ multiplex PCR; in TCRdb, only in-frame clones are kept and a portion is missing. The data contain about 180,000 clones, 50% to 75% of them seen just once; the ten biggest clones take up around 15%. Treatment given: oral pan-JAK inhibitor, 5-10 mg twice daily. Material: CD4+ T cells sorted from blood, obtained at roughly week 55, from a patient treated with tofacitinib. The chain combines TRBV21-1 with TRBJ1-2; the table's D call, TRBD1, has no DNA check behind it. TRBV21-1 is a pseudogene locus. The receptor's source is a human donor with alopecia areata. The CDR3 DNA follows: TGTGCCAGCAGCAAAACTCCGACAGGGTCTTATGGCTACACCTTC. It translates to CASSKTPTGSYGYTF.